This TCR beta chain appears in the sequencing data of a study of blood T cells in healthy people across ages. Findings and caveats of the study: The donors' CMV status was not determined, possibly confounding changes in expanded clonotypes. PBMCs went unsorted, and a conclusive naive versus antigen-experienced comparison was therefore prevented.

Note on this clonotype: Its target is not known.

A second roughly 6 to 12 cycle PCR used barcoded and J-beta primers. Each CDR3 protein is one row after TCRdb ran MiXCR on the 5' RACE reads. This table holds about 1.4 million distinct CDR3 sequences, around 55% found once. This clonotype was sampled from a young man in good health. The sequencing input was blood.

The CDR3 reads CSVNELQETQYF. In nucleotides, the CDR3 is TGCAGCGTTAACGAGCTGCAAGAGACCCAGTACTTC. This chain links TRBV29-1 with TRBJ2-5, with D unresolved. The germline CDR1 and CDR2 sequences are SQVTM and ANQGSEA. Between the trimmed V and J ends, which lost 5 bases and 2 bases, there was a span of 9 bases. This CDR3 region has 12 residues.